The 14 T cell receptor beta chains in this list originate from one sample, sequenced in a study of T cells after yellow fever vaccination. TCRdb recomputed calls from the 5' RACE reads with MiXCR, one row per CDR3 protein. This table has under 200,000 distinct CDR3 sequences, more than 5.5% appearing once. The specimen was CD4+ T cells sorted from PBMCs, collected 4 to 6 days after the first yellow fever vaccination. All receptors derive from a young man who received the YFV17D yellow fever vaccine.

A few counts support this clonotype. The chain is built from TRBV7-9 and TRBJ2-7; TRBD1 agrees at 10 bases. V dropped 5 bases and J dropped 5; count of bases not matched to a gene: 6. Germline CDR1 reads SEHNR; CDR2 reads FQNEAQ (reference sequence). The CDR3 length is 14 residues. CDR3 sequence: CASSQGTGVDEQYF. The CDR3 region has the DNA TGTGCCAGCAGCCAGGGGACAGGGGTCGACGAGCAGTACTTC.

In this sample, this clonotype turned up many times. The chain links TRBV3-1 to TRBJ2-3; TRBD2 is a possible D gene (6 bases). Germline loops: CDR1 LGHDT, CDR2 YNNKEL (reference sequence). CDR3 length equals 16 residues. Between the trimmed V and J ends, which lost 3 bases and 0 bases, there was a span of 13 bases. The CDR3, as DNA: TGTGCCAGCAGCCAGATACTGACTAGTAGCACAGATACGCAGTATTTT. Translation gives CASSQILTSSTDTQYF.

This clonotype was counted at least ten times. The V call is TRBV5-1, the J call TRBJ2-3; D is perhaps TRBD1 (6 bases). The V and J ends lost 5 bases and 2 bases respectively, with 21 bases between them. Germline CDR1 and CDR2: SGHRS and YFSETQ. This CDR3 has 17 amino acids. The DNA of the CDR3 is TGCGCCAGCAGAGAGGAGAGGGACAACCAAATCACAGATACGCAGTATTTT. Translating gives CASREERDNQITDTQYF.

This clonotype was recorded at least ten times. The chain is built from TRBV10-1 and TRBJ2-1; TRBD2 agrees at 12 bases. V lost 2 bases to trimming and J lost 4 bases; unmatched junction nucleotides: 0. This CDR3 is built from 15 residues. Per germline, CDR1 WNHNN and CDR2 SYGVQD (reference sequence). CDR3 region: CASSEGTSGYNEQFF. The CDR3 region has the DNA TGCGCCAGCAGTGAGGGGACTAGCGGGTACAATGAGCAGTTCTTC.

In this sample, this clonotype turned up a few times. The V call is TRBV2, the J call TRBJ2-3, with 7 positions matching TRBD1. Germline values: CDR1 SNHLY, CDR2 FYNNEI. CDR3 size: 17 residues. Germline trimming cut 7 bases from V and 6 bases from J; bases unmatched to any gene: 19. The CDR3 loop reads CASTPALGTVWSDTQYF. The CDR3 nucleotides read TGTGCCAGCACCCCGGCATTGGGGACAGTGTGGTCGGATACGCAGTATTTT.

The chain carries TRBV20-1 and TRBJ2-3; possibly TRBD2 for D (5 bases). The V end lost 7 bases, the J end lost 2 bases, and 19 bases lay between the germline ends. The CDR3 extends over 15 amino acids. Germline CDR1 DFQATT, CDR2 SNEGSKA (reference sequence). The DNA of the CDR3 is TGCAGTGAGGGTTCCCGGGAACGTTCCACAGATACGCAGTATTTT. Protein sequence: CSEGSRERSTDTQYF.

The chain has TRBV19 and TRBJ2-3; 15 bases map to TRBD2. This CDR3 has 15 amino acids. Germline CDR1 reads LNHDA; CDR2 reads SQIVND (reference sequence). V dropped 6 bases and J dropped 5; count of bases not matched to a gene: 3. The CDR3 region has the DNA TGTGCCAGTAGAACGGGACTAGCGGGGGGAGATACGCAGTATTTT. Translation: CASRTGLAGGDTQYF.

At least ten counts were recorded for this clonotype. The V gene is TRBV15, the J gene TRBJ1-5; 9 bases map to TRBD1. CDR1 and CDR2 from the germline V gene are LNHNV and YYDKDF (reference sequence). V trimming: 1 base; J trimming: 3 bases; junction bases outside the gene matches: 13. The CDR3 extends over 19 amino acids. The CDR3 DNA reads TGTGCCACCAGCAGAGGACAGGGGGAGATTAATCCTCCCAATCAGCCCCAGCATTTT. Amino acid sequence: CATSRGQGEINPPNQPQHF.

This clonotype was counted many times. V usage is TRBV12-3 or TRBV12-4 and J usage is TRBJ2-5; D call uncertain. This CDR3 contains 12 residues. V lost 8 bases and J 5 bases, leaving 12 bases between the germline ends. Here the CDR3 DNA reads TGTGCCAGCCTTCCGAACGGGGAGACCCAGTACTTC. This translates into CASLPNGETQYF.

The chain joins TRBV5-1 to TRBJ1-2; TRBD1 aligns across 8 bases. This CDR3 spans 15 amino acids. CDR1 SGHRS and CDR2 YFSETQ come from the germline V gene. V lost 4 bases, J lost 5 bases, and 10 bases stayed unmatched. CDR3 loop: CASSNPPGQEYGYTF. The CDR3 nucleotides read TGCGCCAGCAGCAACCCCCCGGGACAGGAGTATGGCTACACCTTC.

This clonotype showed up many times. J is TRBJ2-3 and V is TRBV7-3, with D perhaps assigned TRBD1 or TRBD2 (5 bases each). Trimming shortened V by 4 bases and J by 2 bases, and 10 bases separated the two germline ends. Germline V gives CDR1 SGHTA, CDR2 FQGTGA. The CDR3 totals 14 residues. CDR3 coding DNA: TGTGCCAGCAGCTCGACGGGGCCCACAGATACGCAGTATTTT. The encoded protein is CASSSTGPTDTQYF.

This clonotype was counted only a few times. Here the CDR3 reads CASSSHQKGSEQFF. The CDR3 DNA sequence: TGTGCCAGCAGCTCCCACCAAAAGGGGAGTGAGCAGTTCTTC. The rearrangement uses TRBV12-3 or TRBV12-4 and TRBJ2-1; D is perhaps TRBD1 or TRBD2 (5 bases each). CDR3 length equals 14 residues. Trimming removed 6 bases from V and 9 bases from J, with 18 bases in between.

This clonotype appeared many times. The chain employs TRBV2 and TRBJ2-2; TRBD2 aligns across 12 bases. The ends lost 8 bases at V and 2 bases at J; junction bases unmatched: 6. The CDR3 consists of 16 residues. In germline, CDR1 is SNHLY, CDR2 FYNNEI. DNA for the CDR3: TGTGCCAGCCAGACTAGCGGGGGTTCCAACACCGGGGAGCTGTTTTTT. Protein sequence: CASQTSGGSNTGELFF. Full variable domain (outside the CDR3, taken from reference TRBV2 and TRBJ2-2): EPEVTQTPSHQVTQMGQEVILRCVPISNHLYFYWYRQILGQKVEFLVSFYNNEISEKSEIFDDQFSVERPDGSNFTLKIRSTKLEDSAMYFCASQTSGGSNTGELFFGEGSRLTVL.

This clonotype was seen a few times. CDR3 region: CASSYSLARSTDTQYF. Here the CDR3 DNA reads TGTGCCAGCAGTTACTCGCTAGCGAGGTCCACAGATACGCAGTATTTT. The chain joins TRBV6-5 to TRBJ2-3, with D tentatively TRBD2 (6 bases). Germline V CDR1 and CDR2: MNHEY, SVGAGI. CDR3 length equals 16 residues. V was trimmed by 0 bases and J by 2 bases, leaving 12 bases between them.